This passage covers 17 T cell receptor beta chains from one sample sequenced in a study of blood T cell repertoires in COVID-19. Some clones are missing from TCRdb's copy, which holds only in-frame ones; the method was immunoSEQ multiplex PCR. The table includes about 130,000 clones, over 75% detected once. The specimen was peripheral blood. These receptors all come from an elderly man with active or convalescent COVID-19.

This clone was seen once. The chain links TRBV11-3 to TRBJ2-1; 10 nucleotides align to TRBD1. This CDR3 region has 18 residues. The V gene end was trimmed by 4 bases and the J gene end by 0 bases; junction bases not matched to a gene: 9. Per germline, CDR1 SGHNT and CDR2 YENEEA. In nucleotides, the CDR3 is TGTGCCAGCAGCTCCGGACAGGGGGTCCCTGGCTCCTACAATGAGCAGTTCTTC. Protein product: CASSSGQGVPGSYNEQFF.

In DNA, the CDR3 is TGTGCCAGCAGTTGGTCCAGGGGTGGTTACGAGCAGTACTTC. Its protein is CASSWSRGGYEQYF. V gene TRBV6-5 combines with J gene TRBJ2-7, with D possibly matching TRBD1 (6 bases). Germline-derived CDR1 and CDR2 are MNHEY and SVGAGI. V lost 4 bases and J lost 4, with 14 bases in between. The CDR3 has 14 amino acids.

The chain is built from TRBV29-1 and TRBJ1-5; D is perhaps TRBD1 (5 bases). This CDR3 is built from 13 residues. Per the germline V gene, CDR1 is SQVTM and CDR2 is ANQGSEA. V lost 4 bases to trimming and J lost 5 bases, with 12 bases between them. CDR3 residues: CSVVPGGDQPQHF. CDR3 DNA: TGCAGCGTTGTTCCGGGGGGGGATCAGCCCCAGCATTTT. Variable domain in full (rest from reference TRBV29-1 and TRBJ1-5): SAVISQKPSRDICQRGTSLTIQCQVDSQVTMMFWYRQQPGQSLTLIATANQGSEATYESGFVIDKFPISRPNLTFSTLTVSNMSPEDSSIYLCSVVPGGDQPQHFGDGTRLSIL.

The V call is TRBV29-1, the J call TRBJ2-7; 10 bases agree with TRBD2. Germline V lookup: CDR1 SQVTM, CDR2 ANQGSEA. The CDR3 length is 12 residues. Trimming removed 7 bases from V and 4 bases from J; junction bases left unmatched: 4. CDR3 DNA: TGCAGCGCTAGCGGGAGTTCTTACGAGCAGTACTTC. It specifies CSASGSSYEQYF.

The genes are TRBV5-5 and TRBJ1-5; 7 bases match TRBD1. V lost 5 bases, J lost 3 bases, and 8 bases stayed unmatched. The CDR3 contains 15 residues. Germline V CDR1 and CDR2: SGHKS, YYEKEE (reference sequence). The CDR3 sequence: CASRPGTVLNQPQHF. Here the CDR3 DNA reads TGTGCCAGCAGACCCGGGACAGTACTCAATCAGCCCCAGCATTTT.

The V gene is TRBV5-4, the J gene TRBJ2-2; 7 nucleotides agree with TRBD2. Trimming took 3 bases from V and 2 from J; bases not matched to a gene: 4. This CDR3 has 15 residues. Germline CDR1 SGHNT, CDR2 YYREEE (reference sequence). CDR3 amino acids: CASSYRDYNTGELFF. The CDR3 region has the DNA TGTGCCAGCAGCTACCGGGACTATAACACCGGGGAGCTGTTTTTT.

The chain joins TRBV2 to TRBJ1-5, with 7 bases identical to TRBD1. CDR1 is SNHLY, CDR2 FYNNEI, per germline. Trimming took 4 bases from V and 6 from J; bases not matched to a gene: 6. This CDR3 is built from 14 residues. Here the CDR3 reads CASSARGIGQPQHF. The CDR3 region has the DNA TGTGCCAGCAGTGCCAGGGGGATTGGTCAGCCCCAGCATTTT.

The chain uses TRBV7-9 and TRBJ2-5, with 9 bases aligning to TRBD1. The V gene's germline CDR1 is SEHNR and CDR2 FQNEAQ (reference sequence). Unmatched junction bases numbered 11, after V lost 2 bases and J lost 1 base. The CDR3 extends over 18 amino acids. This chain's CDR3 is CASSLFPGQGMAQETQYF. The CDR3 nucleotides are TGTGCCAGCAGCTTATTCCCGGGACAGGGAATGGCCCAAGAGACCCAGTACTTC.

In its sample, this clone was seen a few times. This chain connects TRBV7-2 to TRBJ2-1; TRBD1 is a possible D gene (6 bases). This CDR3 is 16 amino acids long. The V end was cut by 5 bases, the J end by 2 bases, with 16 bases between. Germline lookup yields CDR1 SGHTA and CDR2 FQGNSA. The CDR3 nucleotides read TGTGCCAGCAGCAGACCACAGGGTGTCCCCTACAATGAGCAGTTCTTC. It encodes CASSRPQGVPYNEQFF. The entire variable domain, with the rest obtained from reference TRBV7-2 and TRBJ2-1, is as follows: GAGVSQSPSNKVTEKGKDVELRCDPISGHTALYWYRQSLGQGLEFLIYFQGNSAPDKSGLPSDRFSAERTGGSVSTLTIQRTQQEDSAVYLCASSRPQGVPYNEQFFGPGTRLTVL.

The chain links TRBV19 to TRBJ1-6, with D possibly being TRBD1 (6 bases). Trimming shortened V by 5 bases and J by 10 bases, and 15 bases separated the two germline ends. Germline CDR1 LNHDA, CDR2 SQIVND (reference sequence). The CDR3 runs to 14 residues. The CDR3 sequence is CASSRQALQSPLHF. The CDR3 region has the DNA TGTGCCAGTAGTCGACAGGCCCTGCAGTCACCCCTCCACTTT.

The chain employs TRBV7-9 and TRBJ1-1; a weak D match, TRBD1 (6 bases). Germline V lookup: CDR1 SEHNR, CDR2 FQNEAQ (reference sequence). The ends were cut back, 1 base at V and 1 base at J, with 10 bases in the middle. CDR3 size: 15 residues. The CDR3 DNA reads as TGTGCCAGCAGCTTAGGCGGGGGGCGGAACACTGAAGCTTTCTTT. Amino acids: CASSLGGGRNTEAFF.

The chain couples TRBV19 to TRBJ1-1; no reliable D call. Trimming cost V 1 base and J 3 bases, with 9 bases left between them. This CDR3 contains 14 residues. The germline V gene encodes CDR1 LNHDA and CDR2 SQIVND (reference sequence). The CDR3 protein is CASSIVGGYTEAFF. DNA of the CDR3: TGTGCCAGTAGTATAGTTGGAGGCTACACTGAAGCTTTCTTT.

The chain has TRBV19 and TRBJ1-1; D call uncertain. Germline assignment: CDR1 LNHDA and CDR2 SQIVND (reference sequence). V was cut by 7 bases and J by 0 bases, with 15 bases left in between. The CDR3 sequence is 15 residues long. The CDR3 DNA follows: TGTGCCAGTACACCGCGGCGGATACTGAACACTGAAGCTTTCTTT. Protein: CASTPRRILNTEAFF.

This clone was seen a few times. V usage is TRBV3-1 (or the pseudogene TRBV3-2) and J usage is TRBJ2-2; TRBD2 agrees at 8 bases. The CDR3 loop spans 16 amino acids. The V segment lost 1 base and the J segment 5 bases; nucleotides outside the gene matches: 6. Germline V gene data show CDR1 as LGHDT and CDR2 as YNNKEL (reference sequence). The DNA for the CDR3 is TGTGCCAGCAGCCAAGGAGTCGGGAGGGGGACCGGGGAGCTGTTTTTT. This gives the protein CASSQGVGRGTGELFF.

J is TRBJ1-1 and V is TRBV19; 7 positions match TRBD1. The CDR3 extends over 15 amino acids. CDR1 and CDR2 (germline): LNHDA, SQIVND (reference sequence). Here the CDR3 reads CAVAWDSTRNTEAFF. For the CDR3, the DNA is TGTGCTGTCGCGTGGGACAGCACCCGGAACACTGAAGCTTTCTTT.

This chain connects TRBV24-1 to TRBJ2-1, with 8 bases matching TRBD2. CDR1 and CDR2 from the germline V gene are KGHDR and SFDVKD. V lost 0 bases, J lost 6 bases, and 9 bases stayed unmatched. The CDR3 has 17 amino acids. Here the CDR3 DNA reads TGTGCCACCAGTGATTTGGACCTCGGGACTAGTCGCAATGAGCAGTTCTTC. The encoded protein is CATSDLDLGTSRNEQFF.

This chain joins TRBV19 and TRBJ2-1; 9 bases fit TRBD1. CDR1 LNHDA and CDR2 SQIVND come from the germline V gene (reference sequence). CDR3 size: 12 residues. Trimming took 6 bases from V and 8 from J; bases not matched to a gene: 2. CDR3: CASRGTGYEQFF. As DNA, the CDR3 is TGTGCCAGTAGGGGGACAGGGTATGAGCAGTTCTTC.